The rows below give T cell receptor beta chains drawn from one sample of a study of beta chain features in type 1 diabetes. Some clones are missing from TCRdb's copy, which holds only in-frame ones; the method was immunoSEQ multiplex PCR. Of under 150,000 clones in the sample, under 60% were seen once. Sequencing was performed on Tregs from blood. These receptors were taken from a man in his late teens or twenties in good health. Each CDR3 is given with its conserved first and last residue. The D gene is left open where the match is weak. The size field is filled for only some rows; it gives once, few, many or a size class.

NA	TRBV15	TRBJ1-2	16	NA	TGTGCCACCAGCAGACGGGGTCCGGGACTCACCCACGGCTACACCTTC	CATSRRGPGLTHGYTF
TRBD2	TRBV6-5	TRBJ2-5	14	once	TGTGCCAGCAGTTACCTAGCGGCTCAAGAGACCCAGTACTTC	CASSYLAAQETQYF
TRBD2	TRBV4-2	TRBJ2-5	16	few	TGTGCCAGCAGCCAGCCCGGGACTAGCGCCTATTTGACCCAGTACTTC	CASSQPGTSAYLTQYF
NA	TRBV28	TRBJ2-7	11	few	TGTGCCAGTACAGGAGCCTACGAGCAGTACTTC	CASTGAYEQYF
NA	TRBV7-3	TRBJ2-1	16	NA	TGTGCCAGCAGCCCAAGGGTGGCGGGGAGCTCTTATGAGCAGTTCTTC	CASSPRVAGSSYEQFF
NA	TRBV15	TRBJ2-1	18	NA	TGTGCCACCAGCAGAGGTCTATCGGGGGGCGCCTCTTACAATGAGCAGTTCTTC	CATSRGLSGGASYNEQFF
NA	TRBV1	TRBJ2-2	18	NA	TGCACCAGCAGCCAAGCGGGGGGGCTAGCGTTAGTAGAGGGGGAGCTGTTTTTT	CTSSQAGGLALVEGELFF
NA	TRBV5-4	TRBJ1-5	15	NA	TGTGCCAGCAGCTCATGGGACGGGGGTGGCCAGCCCCAGCATTTT	CASSSWDGGGQPQHF
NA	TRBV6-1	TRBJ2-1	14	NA	TGTGCCAGCATCACTAGCCGAAACTACAATGAGCAGTTCTTC	CASITSRNYNEQFF
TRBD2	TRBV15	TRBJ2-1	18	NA	TGTGCCACCAGCAGCCCGGGACTAGCGACTAGCTCCTACAATGAGCAGTTCTTC	CATSSPGLATSSYNEQFF
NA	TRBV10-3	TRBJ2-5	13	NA	TGTGCCATCAGGTCATTGTACCAAGAGACCCAGTACTTC	CAIRSLYQETQYF
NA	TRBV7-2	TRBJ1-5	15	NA	TGTGCCAGCAGCCTCAGCTTCGGGGGCAATCAGCCCCAGCATTTT	CASSLSFGGNQPQHF
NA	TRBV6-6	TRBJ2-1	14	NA	TGTGCCAGCAGTTACCCACCAGGGGGGAATGAGCAGTTCTTC	CASSYPPGGNEQFF
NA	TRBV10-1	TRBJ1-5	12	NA	TGCGCCAGCATAACAGTCAATCAGCCCCAGCATTTT	CASITVNQPQHF
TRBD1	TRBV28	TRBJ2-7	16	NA	TGTGCCAGCAGACGTCACGCACAGGGGACCACCTACGAGCAGTACTTC	CASRRHAQGTTYEQYF
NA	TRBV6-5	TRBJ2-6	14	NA	TGTGCCAGCAGATCAGGGGCTGGGGCCAACGTCCTGACTTTC	CASRSGAGANVLTF
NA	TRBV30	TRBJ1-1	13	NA	TGTGCCTGGAGCGGGGGTTCGAACACTGAAGCTTTCTTT	CAWSGGSNTEAFF
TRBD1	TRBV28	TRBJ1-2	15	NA	TGTGCCAGCAGTTTACCCGACCGGACAGGGGATGGCTACACCTTC	CASSLPDRTGDGYTF
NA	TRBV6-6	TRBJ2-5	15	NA	TGTGCCAGCAGACCCCACACTAGTTTCGTGGGGACCCAGTACTTC	CASRPHTSFVGTQYF
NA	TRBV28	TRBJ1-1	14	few	TGTGCCAGCAGTTTCCGCGGGCGCGGAGAGGAAGCTTTCTTT	CASSFRGRGEEAFF
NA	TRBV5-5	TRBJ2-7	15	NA	TGTGCCAGCAGCTTGAGCCCCACATACCTAGACGAGCAGTACTTC	CASSLSPTYLDEQYF
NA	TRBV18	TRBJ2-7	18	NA	TGTGCCAGCTCACCACCGTACCGATCTCTGGATAGCTCTAAGGAGCAGTACTTC	CASSPPYRSLDSSKEQYF
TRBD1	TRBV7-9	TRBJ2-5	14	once	TGTGCCAGCAGTCGGGACAGGACTCAAGAGACCCAGTACTTC	CASSRDRTQETQYF
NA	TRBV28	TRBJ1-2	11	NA	TGTGCCATCGCTAGAGACTATGGCTACACCTTC	CAIARDYGYTF
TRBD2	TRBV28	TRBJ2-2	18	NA	TGTGCCAGCAGTCTCCCCCTGCGGCGGGGGGCGAACACCGGGGAGCTGTTTTTT	CASSLPLRRGANTGELFF
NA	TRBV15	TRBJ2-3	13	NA	TGTGCCACCAGCAACATCAACACAGATACGCAGTATTTT	CATSNINTDTQYF
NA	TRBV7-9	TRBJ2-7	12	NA	TGTGCCAGCAGCTTGGCCTTCTCCGAGCAGTACTTC	CASSLAFSEQYF
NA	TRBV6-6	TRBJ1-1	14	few	TGTGCCAGTAAACCAGGGGTATTGAACACTGAAGCTTTCTTT	CASKPGVLNTEAFF
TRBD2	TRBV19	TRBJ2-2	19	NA	TGTGCCAGTAGTACCGGACTAGCGGGAGGCCCGCGGGGCACCGGGGAGCTGTTTTTT	CASSTGLAGGPRGTGELFF
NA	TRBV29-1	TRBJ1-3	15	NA	TGCAGCGTTGAAGAGAATTGGGGCGTCGGAAACACCATATATTTT	CSVEENWGVGNTIYF
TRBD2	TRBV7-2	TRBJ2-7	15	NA	TGTGCCAGCAGCTTCCAAGGCGGGAGTATGTACGAGCAGTACTTC	CASSFQGGSMYEQYF
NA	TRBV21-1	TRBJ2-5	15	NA	TGTGCCAGCAGCAAAGGGACTTCAGGACCCGAGACCCAGTACTTC	CASSKGTSGPETQYF
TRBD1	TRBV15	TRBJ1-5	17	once	TGTGCCACCAGCAGGGGACAGGGGCCAAAGGGCAATCAGCCCCAGCATTTT	CATSRGQGPKGNQPQHF
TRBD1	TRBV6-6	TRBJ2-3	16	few	TGTGCCAGCAGTCTGTACAGGGGATATAGCACAGATACGCAGTATTTT	CASSLYRGYSTDTQYF
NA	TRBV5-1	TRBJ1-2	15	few	TGCGCCAGCAGCTTGGCGAGGCAGGACTTTAGAAGCTACACCTTC	CASSLARQDFRSYTF
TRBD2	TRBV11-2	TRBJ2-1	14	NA	TGTGCCAGCAGCTTCGGCGGGGGGGGGAGTGAGCAGTTCTTC	CASSFGGGGSEQFF
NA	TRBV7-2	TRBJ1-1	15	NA	TGTGCCAGCAGCTTAGTGGGCAGGGTGGGGTCTGAAGCTTTCTTT	CASSLVGRVGSEAFF
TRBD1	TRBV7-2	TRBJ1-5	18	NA	TGTGCCAGCAGCCCCATACTAGGGGGCGCAATCATCGGACAGCCCCAGCATTTT	CASSPILGGAIIGQPQHF
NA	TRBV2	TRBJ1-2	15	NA	TGTGCCAGCAGATTAAGAGACACCTCTAACTATGGCTACACCTTC	CASRLRDTSNYGYTF
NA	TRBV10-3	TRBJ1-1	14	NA	TGTGCCATCATGAGTCGACCGGGGAACACTGAAGCTTTCTTT	CAIMSRPGNTEAFF
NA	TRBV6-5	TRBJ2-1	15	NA	TGTGCCAGCAGGTCCCAGGGAAAGAATGACAATGAGCAGTTCTTC	CASRSQGKNDNEQFF
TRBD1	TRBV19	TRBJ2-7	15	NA	TGTGCCAGTAGTTTCGCCGACACAGGGGGCATGGAGCAGTACTTC	CASSFADTGGMEQYF
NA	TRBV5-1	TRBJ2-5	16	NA	TGCGCCAGCAGCTTGATTAGCGGACGAGTCCAAGAGACCCAGTACTTC	CASSLISGRVQETQYF
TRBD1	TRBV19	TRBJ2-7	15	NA	TGTGCCAGTAGTCGGATCCCGGGACAGGGAAGTGAGCAGTACTTC	CASSRIPGQGSEQYF
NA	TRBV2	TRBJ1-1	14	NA	TGTGCCAGCACCAGACAGCACATGAACACTGAAGCTTTCTTT	CASTRQHMNTEAFF
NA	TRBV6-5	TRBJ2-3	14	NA	TGTGCCACCTCTCCGGGGTTCCTCACAGATACGCAGTATTTT	CATSPGFLTDTQYF
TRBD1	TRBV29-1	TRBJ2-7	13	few	TGCAGCGCAGGACAGGGGAGTTCCTACGAGCAGTACTTC	CSAGQGSSYEQYF
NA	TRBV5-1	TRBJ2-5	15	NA	TGCGCCAGCAGCTTGAGTGGGGCCGGCCAAGAGACCCAGTACTTC	CASSLSGAGQETQYF
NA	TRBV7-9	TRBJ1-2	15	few	TGTGCCAGCAGCTTGAATACAGGGCCGACCTATGGCTACACCTTC	CASSLNTGPTYGYTF
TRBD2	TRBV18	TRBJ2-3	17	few	TGTGCCAGCTCACCACGGAGACTAGCGGGACGGACAGATACGCAGTATTTT	CASSPRRLAGRTDTQYF
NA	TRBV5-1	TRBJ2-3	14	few	TGCGCCAGCAGCTTTAGTAAGCTGACAGATACGCAGTATTTT	CASSFSKLTDTQYF
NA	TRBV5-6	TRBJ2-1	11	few	TGTGCCAGCAGCTCTTTTCTTGAGCAGTTCTTC	CASSSFLEQFF
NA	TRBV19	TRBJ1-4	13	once	TGTGCCAGTACTCAACAGGCGGCAGAAAAACTGTTTTTT	CASTQQAAEKLFF
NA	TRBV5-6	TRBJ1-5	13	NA	TGTGCCAGCAGCTTGGGGGGGGGTGGGCCCCAGCATTTT	CASSLGGGGPQHF